The source of this TCR beta chain is a study of cytomegalovirus exposure and HLA in healthy donors. Study-wide results and limits: After further analysis at a later stage, 16,951 TCR beta sequences were associated with HLA alleles at 0.05 false discovery rate. Reportedly, TCR beta sequences accurately predicted HLA-A and HLA-B alleles in most subjects.

Notes on this clone: Its matching antigen is unknown.

60 Vbeta and 13 Jbeta primers were used in PCR. Only in-frame clones appear in the TCRdb table, and some are missing; sequencing was by immunoSEQ multiplex PCR. Among 95,000 to 150,000 clones listed, approximately 78% were seen once. This sequence originates from a woman aged 35 to 49 in good health and CMV-seropositive. The sample consisted of PBMCs.

The CDR3 region is CASSLPSGGDEKLFF. Written as DNA, the CDR3 is TGCGCCAGCAGCCTCCCCAGCGGGGGCGACGAAAAACTGTTTTTT. The rearrangement joins TRBV4-1 to TRBJ1-4, with D possibly TRBD1 on 6 matching bases. The CDR3 totals 15 residues. Germline CDR1 and CDR2: MGHRA and YSYEKL. The germline V and J ends were trimmed by 4 bases and 8 bases, with 17 bases remaining between them.